These T cell receptor beta chains were read from a single sample in a study of OX40 agonist ivuxolimab in advanced cancers. The table came from immunoSEQ multiplex PCR; TCRdb's copy has only in-frame clones and leaves some out. The sample has approximately 79,000 clones; approximately 87% are singletons. The material was CD4+ or CD8+ T cells sorted from blood, obtained in a trial of the OX40 agonist ivuxolimab. The receptors come from an adult with an advanced solid tumor such as melanoma, head and neck, liver or kidney cancer. Each CDR3 is given with its conserved first and last residue. The D gene is left open where the match is weak. Clone size appears in some rows only: once, few, many, or a class for an expanded clone.

>few|TRBD1|TRBV5-1|TRBJ1-4
TGCGCCAGCAGGACAGGGGGCTTCGGAACTAATGAAAAACTGTTTTTT
CASRTGGFGTNEKLFF
>.|TRBD1|TRBV5-5|TRBJ2-7
TGTGCCAGCAGCTTCACAGGGGGTCGTACCTACGAGCAGTACTTC
CASSFTGGRTYEQYF
>once|TRBD2|TRBV2|TRBJ2-2
TGTGCCACCAGACTAGCACCGAACACCGGGGAGCTGTTTTTT
CATRLAPNTGELFF
>.|.|TRBV21-1|TRBJ2-1
TGTGCCAGCAGCGACCGCAAAGACCCGAAGGTCTACAATGAGCAGTTCTTC
CASSDRKDPKVYNEQFF
>.|TRBD1|TRBV28|TRBJ1-5
TGTGCCAGCAGTAAGATCCGGGACAGGACAAGTCAGCCCCAGCATTTT
CASSKIRDRTSQPQHF
>.|TRBD1|TRBV6-1|TRBJ2-4
TGTGCCAGCAGTGAAGGGCAGGGGGCGCGGGCCAAAAACATTCAGTACTTC
CASSEGQGARAKNIQYF
>.|TRBD1|TRBV5-1|TRBJ2-5
TGCGCCAGCAGCTTCGATCAGGGGGCCGTGAAGACCCAGTACTTC
CASSFDQGAVKTQYF
>.|.|TRBV28|TRBJ1-3
TGTGCCAGCAGTTTATCCGGATCGGTGTCTGGAAACACCATATATTTT
CASSLSGSVSGNTIYF
>.|.|TRBV2|TRBJ2-7
TGTGCCAGCAGTGCCCAATACGAGCAGTACTTC
CASSAQYEQYF
>.|.|TRBV28|TRBJ1-2
TGTGCCAGCAGCCGAGGACGGAACTATGGCTACACCTTC
CASSRGRNYGYTF
>.|.|TRBV20-1|TRBJ2-5
TGCAGTGCTAGCGAGGAGACCCAGTACTTC
CSASEETQYF
>.|.|TRBV30|TRBJ1-1
TGTGCCTGGGCAGGGGAATCTGAAGCTTTCTTT
CAWAGESEAFF
>few|.|TRBV19|TRBJ1-2
TGTGCCAGTACCCCTAGGGGGAACTATGGCTACACCTTC
CASTPRGNYGYTF
>.|.|TRBV5-1|TRBJ1-1
TGCGCCAGCAGGACTGGGGGTCCCACAAACACTGAAGCTTTCTTT
CASRTGGPTNTEAFF
>.|TRBD1|TRBV5-1|TRBJ2-7
TGCGCCAGCAGCTTGTGGCGCGTTGGGACAGCCAGCTACGAGCAGTACTTC
CASSLWRVGTASYEQYF
>.|.|TRBV5-1|TRBJ2-2
TGCGCCAGCAGGGCGGGACCAAACACCGGGGAGCTGTTTTTT
CASRAGPNTGELFF
>.|TRBD1|TRBV5-1|TRBJ2-2
TGCGCCAGCGGGACAGGCAACACCGGGGAGCTGTTTTTT
CASGTGNTGELFF
>.|.|TRBV15|TRBJ2-7
TGTGCCACCAGCAGAGATGAGAAATTCGAGCAGTACTTC
CATSRDEKFEQYF
>.|.|TRBV18|TRBJ1-3
TGTGCCAGCTCACCATACAAAAACAGGCCTATGTCCTCTGGAAACACCATATATTTT
CASSPYKNRPMSSGNTIYF
>.|.|TRBV19|TRBJ2-5
TGTGCCAGTAGTTCGGGGCTCCAAGAGACCCAGTACTTC
CASSSGLQETQYF
>.|.|TRBV4-2|TRBJ1-2
TGTGCCAGCAGCCAAGTGGAAGGGGGCTACACCTTC
CASSQVEGGYTF
>few|.|TRBV30|TRBJ1-1
TGTGTCCTCCCCGGACGGAACACTGAAGCTTTCTTT
CVLPGRNTEAFF
>.|TRBD2|TRBV2|TRBJ2-3
TGTGCCAGCAGTGAAAACCTTAGCGGGAGGGCCCAGTATTTT
CASSENLSGRAQYF
>.|.|TRBV7-9|TRBJ2-3
TGTGCCAGCAATATCTTGGCGGGCCCGGGTACGCAGTATTTT
CASNILAGPGTQYF
>.|.|TRBV7-2|TRBJ1-2
TGTGCCAGCAGCCCTCGCACCGTCCCTGGTAAAGGTGGCTACACCTTC
CASSPRTVPGKGGYTF
>.|.|TRBV27|TRBJ2-5
TGTGCCAGCAGTTCGGGCAGGAGCCAGAAAGAGACCCAGTACTTC
CASSSGRSQKETQYF
>.|.|TRBV7-9|TRBJ2-1
TGTGCCAGCAGCTTCCGGGACTTCTCCTACAATGAGCAGTTCTTC
CASSFRDFSYNEQFF
>.|.|TRBV19|TRBJ2-7
TGTGCCAGTAGTTCTCGGGGCGGGGCTAGCTACGAGCAGTACTTC
CASSSRGGASYEQYF
>.|TRBD1|TRBV2|TRBJ1-1
TGTGCCAGTGGGGTGACAGGGAACCCTGAAGCTTTCTTT
CASGVTGNPEAFF
>.|TRBD1|TRBV5-1|TRBJ1-1
TGCGCCAGCAGCTATTACACAGGGGGCACTGAAGCTTTCTTT
CASSYYTGGTEAFF
>.|.|TRBV27|TRBJ1-2
TGTGCCAGCAGTCTCGGGGTGGAGCAACCGGGGGGCTACACCTTC
CASSLGVEQPGGYTF
>once|.|TRBV5-1|TRBJ1-2
TGCGCCAGCAGCTTGGATGCAGGGACCGCCGCAAGAAATTATGGCTACACCTTC
CASSLDAGTAARNYGYTF
>few|TRBD1|TRBV30|TRBJ1-2
TGTGCCTGGAGTGCCAGACAGGGGGGCGGCTACACCTTC
CAWSARQGGGYTF
>.|TRBD1|TRBV19|TRBJ2-6
TGTGCCAGTAGTATTACAGGGGCGGAGGGGGCCAACGTCCTGACTTTC
CASSITGAEGANVLTF
>.|.|TRBV7-2|TRBJ1-2
TGTGCCAGCAGCGATAGACCCAACTATGGCTACACCTTC
CASSDRPNYGYTF
>.|.|TRBV2|TRBJ2-3
TGTGCCAGCAGTGCCGGGCCCGGGGATACGCAGTATTTT
CASSAGPGDTQYF
>.|.|TRBV29-1|TRBJ2-6
TGCAGCGTTGCAACAGGGGACTTCTCTGGGGCCAACGTCCTGACTTTC
CSVATGDFSGANVLTF
>.|.|TRBV6-5|TRBJ2-3
TGTGCCAGCAGTTACTCGGGCGGGGCTCAAACAGATACGCAGTATTTT
CASSYSGGAQTDTQYF
>.|TRBD1|TRBV29-1|TRBJ1-1
TGCAGCGGGGCTCGACAGGGGGGCACTGAAGCTTTCTTT
CSGARQGGTEAFF
>.|TRBD1|TRBV27|TRBJ1-6
TGTGCCAGCGGGGTTCGGGACAGGGGGCTAGCTTCACCCCTCCACTTT
CASGVRDRGLASPLHF
>.|.|TRBV2|TRBJ1-5
TGTGCCAGCAGTGAGTTGGACAGAGCCGGCCAGCCCCAGCATTTT
CASSELDRAGQPQHF
>.|TRBD1|TRBV6-6|TRBJ2-1
TGTGCCAGCAGTTACGGGCCCCCGGGGACAGACAATGAGCAGTTCTTC
CASSYGPPGTDNEQFF
>few|TRBD1|TRBV18|TRBJ1-4
TGTGCCAGCTCACCAAGGGGACAGGGAATAGAAAAACTGTTTTTT
CASSPRGQGIEKLFF
>.|.|TRBV7-9|TRBJ2-1
TGTGCCAGCAGCTTAGGGGCAGGGACCTACAATGAGCAGTTCTTC
CASSLGAGTYNEQFF
>.|TRBD1|TRBV13|TRBJ2-7
TGTGCCAGCAGTTACAACCGGGACAGGGGCGAGCAGTACTTC
CASSYNRDRGEQYF
>.|.|TRBV2|TRBJ1-2
TGTGCCAGCAGTGGACAGTTCTACTATGGCTACACCTTC
CASSGQFYYGYTF
>.|.|TRBV14|TRBJ2-7
TGTGCCAGCAGGAGGTACGGGGGCTACGAGCAGTACTTC
CASRRYGGYEQYF
>.|TRBD2|TRBV5-1|TRBJ2-7
TGCGCCAGCAGCGGGAGCGGGATCGAGCAGTACTTC
CASSGSGIEQYF
>.|TRBD1|TRBV30|TRBJ2-7
TGTGCCGGCAACACAGGGGATGGATACGAGCAGTACTTC
CAGNTGDGYEQYF
>.|.|TRBV30|TRBJ1-6
TGTGCCTGGGGTGTAAAGGGAAATTTTAATTCACCCCTCCACTTT
CAWGVKGNFNSPLHF
>.|TRBD2|TRBV28|TRBJ2-1
TGTGCCAGCAGTAAACCGGGACTAGGAGTCAATGAGCAGTTCTTC
CASSKPGLGVNEQFF
>.|TRBD2|TRBV19|TRBJ2-5
TGTGCCAGTAGTATGGGAGCGGGAGGGGAGACCCAGTACTTC
CASSMGAGGETQYF
>.|.|TRBV5-4|TRBJ2-6
TGTGCCAGCAGCCCGGCCTCTGGGGCCAACGTCCTGACTTTC
CASSPASGANVLTF